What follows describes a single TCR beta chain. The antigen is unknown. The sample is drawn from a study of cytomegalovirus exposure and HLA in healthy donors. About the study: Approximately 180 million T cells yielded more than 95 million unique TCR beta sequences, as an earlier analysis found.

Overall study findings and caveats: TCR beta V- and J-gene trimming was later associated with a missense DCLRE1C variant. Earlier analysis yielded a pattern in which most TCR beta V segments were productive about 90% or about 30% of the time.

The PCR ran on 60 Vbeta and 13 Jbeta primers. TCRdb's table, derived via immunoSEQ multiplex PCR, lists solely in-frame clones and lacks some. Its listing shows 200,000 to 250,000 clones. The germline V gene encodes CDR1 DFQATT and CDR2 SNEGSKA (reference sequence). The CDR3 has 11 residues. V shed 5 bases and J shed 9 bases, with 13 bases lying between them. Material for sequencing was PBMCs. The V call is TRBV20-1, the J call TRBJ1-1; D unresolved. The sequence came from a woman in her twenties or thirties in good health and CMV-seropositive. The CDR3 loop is CSAGLYFQAFF. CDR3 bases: TGCAGTGCTGGACTCTACTTTCAAGCTTTCTTT.